Listed below are T cell receptor beta chains from one sample, sequenced in a study of cytomegalovirus exposure and HLA in healthy donors. Assay: immunoSEQ multiplex PCR; the TCRdb copy retains only in-frame clones and omits some. The data hold 210,000 or so clones, with around 85% observed a single time. Sequences were obtained from PBMCs. The receptor set was obtained from a human donor in good health. Both conserved end residues are part of each CDR3. The size field is filled for only some rows; it gives once, few, many or a size class.

j_call clone_size v_call cdr3_aa
TRBJ2-2 once TRBV29-1 CSVERPGGTNTGELFF
TRBJ2-7 - TRBV7-9 CASSLGTGRYEQYF
TRBJ2-5 - TRBV4-2 CASSQNSGRGSGETQYF
TRBJ2-7 - TRBV29-1 CSVAPRTTYEQYF
TRBJ2-5 - TRBV9 CASSVGASGRNGETQYF
TRBJ2-5 few TRBV27 CASSFFSGDQETQYF
TRBJ2-3 once TRBV30 CAWSVGRLSRRVISTDTQYF
TRBJ1-4 few TRBV30 CAWRPGQTNEKLFF
TRBJ2-7 - TRBV2 CASSWTASYEQYF
TRBJ2-3 - TRBV6-4 CASSPLSGSLADTQYF
TRBJ2-7 - TRBV6-9 CGRDRGLYEQYF
TRBJ2-5 - TRBV27 CASSFQGFALETQYF
TRBJ2-3 - TRBV9 CASSRYGGSTDTQYF
TRBJ2-7 - TRBV7-8 CASSLVRDRAYEQYF
TRBJ1-1 - TRBV7-2 CASSLGGILAEAFF
TRBJ1-1 - TRBV7-2 CASSPDRETTEAFF
TRBJ1-1 - TRBV11-3 CASSLDRGAEAFF
TRBJ1-2 - TRBV10-3 CAISESTGGWGYTF
TRBJ2-7 - TRBV7-9 CASSFAGGLAGLYEQYF
TRBJ2-1 - TRBV6-1 CASSEALAGDNEQFF
TRBJ2-3 - TRBV4-3 CASSQTGTSSSRGDTQYF
TRBJ2-2 - TRBV1 CTSSYVRDVGGELFF
TRBJ2-1 once TRBV4-3 CASSPIAGGPHEQFF
TRBJ1-1 - TRBV10-3 CAISEVQGLRIAEAFF
TRBJ2-3 once TRBV10-3 CAISSLVGTDTQYF
TRBJ2-6 - TRBV19 CASSTQGSGANVLTF
TRBJ2-2 - TRBV29-1 CSVRSGNTGELFF
TRBJ1-5 - TRBV6-5 CASRSTGGFNQPQHF
TRBJ2-7 - TRBV5-4 CASSLPSGSYEQYF
TRBJ1-5 - TRBV7-8 CASSSSRVRQPQHF
TRBJ2-2 - TRBV5-1 CASSLVTRSFTGELFF
TRBJ2-7 - TRBV28 CASRRGWLAGGYPHYEQYF
TRBJ1-2 few TRBV6-5 CASRNAANYGYTF
TRBJ2-6 - TRBV19 CASSPPTGSGANVLTF
TRBJ1-2 - TRBV7-9 CSSGGLNYGYTF
TRBJ2-3 - TRBV6-5 CASSPQGGAGTQYF
TRBJ1-1 - TRBV27 CASSGTAGTEAFF
TRBJ2-7 few TRBV13 CASSLGRGAGLYEQYF
TRBJ1-1 - TRBV5-6 CASSLSRMGRSMNTEAFF
TRBJ1-1 - TRBV11-2 CASSSRGTRTEAFF
TRBJ1-5 - TRBV19 CASSIPGSNQPQHF